These T cell receptor beta chains were read from a single sample in a study of control samples from healthy donors and cancer patients. Generated by immunoSEQ multiplex PCR, the TCRdb table keeps only in-frame clones and is missing some. The sample contains 61,000 or so clones, 85% to 90% of which appear only once. The sequencing sample was made of PBMCs. These receptors all stem from a man aged 55 to 70 with colorectal cancer. CDR3s include the opening cysteine and the closing phenylalanine or tryptophan. Size values are once, few and many counts, or a class for expanded clones, and some rows have none.

CDR3 protein: CASSPRTSGDEQYF
clone size: .
V gene: TRBV7-2
J gene: TRBJ2-7

CDR3 protein: CASAGGVYGYTF
clone size: .
V gene: TRBV19
J gene: TRBJ1-2

CDR3 protein: CASGPSTRPETQYF
clone size: .
V gene: TRBV12-5
J gene: TRBJ2-5

CDR3 protein: CASNTGAGANVLTF
clone size: .
V gene: TRBV9
J gene: TRBJ2-6

CDR3 protein: CASSLVPGGGYTF
clone size: .
V gene: TRBV5-1
J gene: TRBJ1-2

CDR3 protein: CASSGTGGARTEAFF
clone size: .
V gene: TRBV11-2
J gene: TRBJ1-1

CDR3 protein: CASSQVRDEKLFF
clone size: .
V gene: TRBV3-1/TRBV3-2
J gene: TRBJ1-4

CDR3 protein: CASSVETVGSKYGYTF
clone size: .
V gene: TRBV9
J gene: TRBJ1-2

CDR3 protein: CASSYGTIQETQYF
clone size: .
V gene: TRBV6-2/TRBV6-3
J gene: TRBJ2-5

CDR3 protein: CASSYIAGGSTDTQYF
clone size: .
V gene: TRBV6-2/TRBV6-3
J gene: TRBJ2-3

CDR3 protein: CASSLRTAANYGYTF
clone size: .
V gene: TRBV7-2
J gene: TRBJ1-2

CDR3 protein: CASSKVFTGPVTGELFF
clone size: once
V gene: TRBV21-1
J gene: TRBJ2-2

CDR3 protein: CASSIQGRRTDTQYF
clone size: few
V gene: TRBV7-2
J gene: TRBJ2-3

CDR3 protein: CASSLGGALGYTF
clone size: .
V gene: TRBV11-3
J gene: TRBJ1-2

CDR3 protein: CASSLRLAADEQYF
clone size: .
V gene: TRBV18
J gene: TRBJ2-7

CDR3 protein: CASSLGVGTGGRETQYF
clone size: .
V gene: TRBV11-3
J gene: TRBJ2-5

CDR3 protein: CASSHRGVSNQPQHF
clone size: .
V gene: TRBV3-1/TRBV3-2
J gene: TRBJ1-5

CDR3 protein: CASSQACDSSGYTF
clone size: .
V gene: TRBV3-1/TRBV3-2
J gene: TRBJ1-2

CDR3 protein: CASSLDLDISYNEQFF
clone size: .
V gene: TRBV11-2
J gene: TRBJ2-1

CDR3 protein: CASSVEGQGGGNEQFF
clone size: .
V gene: TRBV9
J gene: TRBJ2-1

CDR3 protein: CASSHRTVSGNTIYF
clone size: .
V gene: TRBV7-9
J gene: TRBJ1-3

CDR3 protein: CASRSPGDTGANVLTF
clone size: .
V gene: TRBV7-8
J gene: TRBJ2-6

CDR3 protein: CASSAIMGGYTF
clone size: few
V gene: TRBV6-5
J gene: TRBJ1-2

CDR3 protein: CASSLGDSQNQPQHF
clone size: .
V gene: TRBV5-1
J gene: TRBJ1-5

CDR3 protein: CAWTSGRQYNEQFF
clone size: .
V gene: TRBV30
J gene: TRBJ2-1

CDR3 protein: CATSDLDYTDTQYF
clone size: .
V gene: TRBV24-1
J gene: TRBJ2-3

CDR3 protein: CASSSREGDLLDEQYF
clone size: few
V gene: TRBV4-1
J gene: TRBJ2-7

CDR3 protein: CASRLTGGAQTQYF
clone size: .
V gene: TRBV19
J gene: TRBJ2-5

CDR3 protein: CATNGGHEQFF
clone size: .
V gene: TRBV19
J gene: TRBJ2-1

CDR3 protein: CAAGGGTQYF
clone size: .
V gene: TRBV6-5
J gene: TRBJ2-5

CDR3 protein: CASRDGLGEQYF
clone size: .
V gene: TRBV6-5
J gene: TRBJ2-7

CDR3 protein: CASSLGQGFYNSPLHF
clone size: few
V gene: TRBV7-9
J gene: TRBJ1-6

CDR3 protein: CASSEVAVNTGELFF
clone size: .
V gene: TRBV6-1
J gene: TRBJ2-2

CDR3 protein: CASSPARGSYEQYF
clone size: .
V gene: TRBV4-1
J gene: TRBJ2-7

CDR3 protein: CASSSSYEQYF
clone size: .
V gene: TRBV5-6
J gene: TRBJ2-7

CDR3 protein: CAWSGQRKSPLHF
clone size: .
V gene: TRBV30
J gene: TRBJ1-6

CDR3 protein: CASSFDPGTGSYEQYF
clone size: once
V gene: TRBV5-1
J gene: TRBJ2-7

CDR3 protein: CASSRQGRTDTQYF
clone size: .
V gene: TRBV9
J gene: TRBJ2-3

CDR3 protein: CASRNTGGNLYGYTF
clone size: .
V gene: TRBV2
J gene: TRBJ1-2